These 14 T cell receptor beta chains were sequenced from one sample in a study of cytomegalovirus exposure and HLA in healthy donors. Profiled with immunoSEQ multiplex PCR; TCRdb holds only in-frame clones, not every one. This sample has under 200,000 clones, with 65% to 90% found just once. Sequenced: PBMCs. The source of these receptors is a woman between 18 and 30 years old in good health and CMV-seronegative.

The rearrangement uses TRBV9 and TRBJ1-4; D is ambiguous. The V end lost 4 bases, the J end lost 2 bases, and 9 bases lay between the germline ends. The CDR3 totals 14 residues. Per the germline V gene, CDR1 is SGDLS and CDR2 is YYNGEE. CDR3 sequence: CASSFRATNEKLFF. In DNA form, the CDR3 reads TGTGCCAGCAGCTTTCGAGCGACTAATGAAAAACTGTTTTTT.

The chain carries TRBV19 and TRBJ1-5; possible D gene TRBD1, 6 bases. V gave up 7 bases and J gave up 1 base, with 17 bases separating them. CDR1 LNHDA and CDR2 SQIVND come from the germline V gene (reference sequence). The CDR3 sequence is 16 residues long. CDR3 coding DNA: TGTGCCAGTAAGGGGGGAGGGGCCGGGAGCAATCAGCCCCAGCATTTT. The encoded protein is CASKGGGAGSNQPQHF.

The gene calls are TRBV6-4 and TRBJ2-1, with TRBD2 matching over 12 bases. This CDR3 has 16 amino acids. The J segment lost 5 bases and the V segment lost 5 bases, leaving 7 bases of the junction unmatched. Germline values: CDR1 MRHNA, CDR2 SNTAGT. The CDR3 DNA reads as TGTGCCAGCAGTCGACTAGCGGGAGAGACCCACAATGAGCAGTTCTTC. Its translation: CASSRLAGETHNEQFF.

This clone was detected only once. V gene TRBV29-1 combines with J gene TRBJ1-2; 12 bases are a match to TRBD1. The trim removed 4 bases at V and 4 bases at J, leaving 4 bases unmatched. The germline V gene has CDR1 SQVTM and CDR2 ANQGSEA. This CDR3 is 14 amino acids long. CDR3 in amino acids: CSVVGTGGSYGYTF. DNA for the CDR3: TGCAGCGTTGTAGGGACAGGGGGCTCCTATGGCTACACCTTC.

CDR3: CASSPEASGIQETQYF. DNA for the CDR3: TGTGCCAGCTCACCCGAAGCTAGCGGGATCCAAGAGACCCAGTACTTC. The V call is TRBV18, the J call TRBJ2-5; TRBD2 aligns across 9 bases. This CDR3 is built from 16 residues. CDR1 KGHSH and CDR2 LQKENI come from the germline V gene. V lost 3 bases and J lost 1; bases outside the gene matches: 6. The full variable domain, rest sourced from reference TRBV18 and TRBJ2-5, is NAGVMQNPRHLVRRRGQEARLRCSPMKGHSHVYWYRQLPEEGLKFMVYLQKENIIDESGMPKERFSAEFPKEGPSILRIQQVVRGDSAAYFCASSPEASGIQETQYFGPGTRLLVL.

A remark on this clone: Other nucleotide sequences from this sample produce the same CDR3. The chain employs TRBV5-1 and TRBJ2-7; no clear D. The V gene's germline CDR1 is SGHRS and CDR2 YFSETQ. Trimming removed 0 bases at V and 2 bases at J, with 9 bases between. The CDR3 consists of 14 residues. The chain's CDR3 is CASSLDGLTYEQYF. CDR3 DNA: TGCGCCAGCAGCTTGGATGGGCTGACCTACGAGCAGTACTTC. Full variable domain (rest looked up from reference TRBV5-1 and TRBJ2-7): KAGVTQTPRYLIKTRGQQVTLSCSPISGHRSVSWYQQTPGQGLQFLFEYFSETQRNKGNFPGRFSGRQFSNSRSEMNVSTLELGDSALYLCASSLDGLTYEQYFGPGTRLTVT.

The rearrangement uses TRBV5-4 and TRBJ2-1; 7 positions agree with TRBD2. Losses at the gene ends were 4 bases for V and 4 bases for J; bases not matched to a gene: 11. The CDR3 runs 16 residues. CDR1 is SGHNT and CDR2 is YYREEE in the germline V gene (reference sequence). CDR3 amino acids: CASSTYSSGPYNEQFF. The CDR3 DNA sequence: TGTGCCAGCAGCACTTACTCTAGCGGTCCTTACAATGAGCAGTTCTTC. Using reference TRBV5-4 and TRBJ2-1 for the parts outside the CDR3, the full variable domain is ETGVTQSPTHLIKTRGQQVTLRCSSQSGHNTVSWYQQALGQGPQFIFQYYREEENGRGNFPPRFSGLQFPNYSSELNVNALELDDSALYLCASSTYSSGPYNEQFFGPGTRLTVL.

The V gene is TRBV27, the J gene TRBJ1-4, with TRBD1 matching 7 bases. The CDR3 is 19 residues long. The V segment lost 6 bases and the J segment 1 base; nucleotides outside the gene matches: 17. Germline V gene lookup returns CDR1 MNHEY and CDR2 SMNVEV (reference sequence). As DNA, the CDR3 is TGTGCCAGCAGCCCTCTACCCTTACAGGGGCCGGGAACTAATGAAAAACTGTTTTTT. This sequence encodes CASSPLPLQGPGTNEKLFF.

V is TRBV6-5 and J is TRBJ1-2, with 8 bases aligning to TRBD1. The CDR3 has 14 residues. V shed 7 bases and J 3 bases; nucleotides not matched to a gene: 7. Germline loops: CDR1 MNHEY, CDR2 SVGAGI. The CDR3 protein is CASNSQGADYGYTF. The CDR3 DNA follows: TGTGCCAGCAATTCTCAGGGGGCGGACTATGGCTACACCTTC.

This clone was seen only a few times. The rearrangement links TRBV4-3 to TRBJ2-1; possible D gene TRBD1, 6 bases. Trimming removed 0 bases from V and 2 bases from J, with 20 bases in between. Germline CDR1 reads LGHNA; CDR2 reads YSLEER. The CDR3 loop spans 19 amino acids. CDR3 protein: CASSQDKYRERWTYNEQFF. The DNA of the CDR3 is TGCGCCAGCAGCCAAGATAAATACAGGGAAAGGTGGACCTACAATGAGCAGTTCTTC.

J is TRBJ1-5 and V is TRBV15; D possibly corresponds to TRBD1 (5 bases). V was shortened by 0 bases and J by 5 bases, with 14 bases between the two germline ends. This CDR3 has 16 residues. Germline CDR1 LNHNV, CDR2 YYDKDF (reference sequence). CDR3 in amino acids: CATSRDTAGTDQPQHF. CDR3 sequence (DNA): TGTGCCACCAGCAGAGATACGGCGGGGACTGATCAGCCCCAGCATTTT.

Concerning this clone: Other DNA sequences in the same sample also yield this CDR3. This chain connects TRBV5-1 to TRBJ2-5; weak D call: TRBD1 (5 bases). V gave up 3 bases and J gave up 5 bases, with 5 bases separating them. The CDR3 extends over 11 amino acids. The germline CDR1 and CDR2 sequences are SGHRS and YFSETQ. In nucleotides, the CDR3 is TGCGCCAGCAGCTCAGGGGAGACCCAGTACTTC. Residues: CASSSGETQYF.

V is TRBV10-3 and J is TRBJ1-2; perhaps TRBD1 as D (5 bases). There are 15 residues in the CDR3. V dropped 7 bases and J dropped 6 bases, with 21 bases sitting between them. From germline, CDR1 is ENHRY and CDR2 SYGVKD. In nucleotides, the CDR3 is TGTGCCATCACCGCGGGAATGCTGGGGCGCCATGGCTACACCTTC. This translates into CAITAGMLGRHGYTF.

This clone is a singleton in its sample. Other DNA variants within this sample encode the same CDR3. The V gene is TRBV18, the J gene TRBJ2-7; 10 nucleotides line up with TRBD1. With V trimmed by 3 bases and J by 4 bases, 3 bases remained unmatched. Germline loops: CDR1 KGHSH, CDR2 LQKENI. CDR3 length: 14 residues. CDR3 residues: CASSPGTGAYEQYF. CDR3 coding DNA: TGTGCCAGCTCACCCGGGACAGGGGCATACGAGCAGTACTTC.